This T cell receptor beta chain derives from a study of blood T cell repertoires in COVID-19. Across the whole study: The analysed material was cDNA or gDNA that came from T cells, B-cell-depleted T cells, or PBMCs.

Measured with immunoSEQ multiplex PCR; TCRdb has only the in-frame clones, and not every one. This repertoire shows 250,000 to 300,000 clones, approximately 87% found once; its top ten account for approximately 12%. Material for sequencing was peripheral blood. The sequence was collected from a woman aged 30 to 39 with COVID-19, enrolled during active disease.

The CDR3 DNA follows: TGTGCCAGCAGCAATGGGGTCGGACGGGGGGGTCAGCCCCAGCATTTT. Translating gives CASSNGVGRGGQPQHF. The chain employs TRBV21-1 and TRBJ1-5. TRBV21-1 constitutes a pseudogene. The length of the CDR3 is 16 residues.